This passage covers 5 T cell receptor beta chains from one sample sequenced in a study of cytomegalovirus exposure and HLA in healthy donors. The PCR contained 60 Vbeta and 13 Jbeta primers. Libraries were prepared by immunoSEQ multiplex PCR; TCRdb keeps only in-frame clonotypes and omits some of them. The sample lists roughly 100,000 clones; around 77% were seen once. Sequencing used PBMCs. The source of these receptors is a man aged 50 to 59 in good health and CMV-seropositive.

The V call is TRBV15, the J call TRBJ2-3; D might be TRBD2 (6 bases). There are 15 residues in the CDR3. V was pared by 0 bases and J by 2 bases, with 9 bases between. The germline V gene has CDR1 LNHNV and CDR2 YYDKDF (reference sequence). The CDR3 region is CATSRDGRDTDTQYF. CDR3 nucleotides: TGTGCCACCAGCAGAGACGGGCGGGACACAGATACGCAGTATTTT. Complete variable domain (other parts from reference TRBV15 and TRBJ2-3): DAMVIQNPRYQVTQFGKPVTLSCSQTLNHNVMYWYQQKSSQAPKLLFHYYDKDFNNEADTPDNFQSRRPNTSFCFLDIRSPGLGDTAMYLCATSRDGRDTDTQYFGPGTRLTVL.

This rearrangement joins TRBV5-1 to TRBJ2-1, with D possibly being TRBD2 (5 bases). The CDR3 extends over 15 amino acids. Looked up from germline, CDR1 is SGHRS and CDR2 is YFSETQ. V shed 2 bases and J shed 0 bases, with 9 bases lying between them. The CDR3, as DNA: TGCGCCAGCAGCTTAACTGGGAGCTCCTACAATGAGCAGTTCTTC. Translated: CASSLTGSSYNEQFF.

The J gene is TRBJ2-1, the V gene TRBV15, with 11 bases matching TRBD2. Germline trimming cut 3 bases from V and 4 bases from J; bases unmatched to any gene: 5. CDR1 is LNHNV, CDR2 YYDKDF, per germline (reference sequence). This CDR3 contains 16 residues. The CDR3 protein is CATSRVGLAGYNEQFF. Here the CDR3 DNA reads TGTGCCACCAGCAGGGTCGGACTAGCGGGTTACAATGAGCAGTTCTTC.

The genes are TRBV5-1 and TRBJ1-2; D is unclear. The V end was cut by 0 bases, the J end by 2 bases, with 11 bases between. The CDR3 consists of 15 residues. Germline V gives CDR1 SGHRS, CDR2 YFSETQ. CDR3 bases: TGCGCCAGCAGCTTGGCCGTTGAGGGAAACTATGGCTACACCTTC. Amino acid sequence: CASSLAVEGNYGYTF.

As for this clone: Compared with germline, one end of the junction differs, possibly owing to a read error. The CDR3 reads CSSRPSLAGVDEQYF. In DNA form, the CDR3 reads TGTTCCAGCAGACCTTCCCTAGCGGGAGTCGACGAGCAGTACTTC. V is TRBV7-9 and J is TRBJ2-7; TRBD2 matches at 10 bases. Germline V CDR1 and CDR2: SEHNR, FQNEAQ (reference sequence). The CDR3 contains 15 residues.